These 27 T cell receptor beta chains were sequenced from one sample in a study of cytomegalovirus exposure and HLA in healthy donors. This table comes from immunoSEQ multiplex PCR, and its TCRdb copy is limited to in-frame clones, with some not included. The sample includes under 250,000 clones, approximately 84% of them seen just once. Sequences were obtained from PBMCs. These receptors all come from a man in his late teens or twenties in good health and CMV-seropositive.

The rearrangement joins TRBV25-1 to TRBJ2-7; no clear D gene. The V end was cut by 3 bases, the J end by 0 bases, with 9 bases between. The CDR3 covers 14 residues. Per the germline V gene, CDR1 is MGHDK and CDR2 is SYGVNS. The CDR3 nucleotides are TGTGCCAGCAGTGACAGGAGTTCCTCCTACGAGCAGTACTTC. It is translated as CASSDRSSSYEQYF.

The rearrangement links TRBV11-2 to TRBJ2-7; TRBD2 matches 8 bases. Germline V gene lookup returns CDR1 SGHAT and CDR2 FQNNGV. The CDR3 consists of 11 residues. The CDR3 loop is CASTSAYEQYF. DNA of the CDR3: TGTGCTTCGACTAGCGCTTACGAGCAGTACTTC.

The CDR3 here is CASSGWSTTNEKLFF. Here the CDR3 DNA reads TGTGCCAGTAGTGGGTGGAGCACAACTAATGAAAAACTGTTTTTT. The chain employs TRBV19 and TRBJ1-4; no clear D. Germline V gene lookup returns CDR1 LNHDA and CDR2 SQIVND (reference sequence). V was pared by 5 bases and J by 0 bases, with 10 bases between. The CDR3 is 15 amino acids.

This chain joins TRBV7-2 and TRBJ1-5, with 10 bases matching TRBD1. The V and J ends lost 2 bases and 2 bases, in that order; junction bases with no gene match: 3. Germline loops: CDR1 SGHTA, CDR2 FQGNSA. This CDR3 comprises 16 residues. The CDR3 loop is CASSLQDRGGNQPQHF. The CDR3 coding sequence is TGTGCCAGCAGCTTACAGGACAGGGGGGGCAATCAGCCCCAGCATTTT.

A word on this clone: Other DNA sequences in the sample encode the same CDR3. The rearrangement uses TRBV9 and TRBJ2-1; 10 bases line up with TRBD2. J gave up 1 base and V 7 bases, and 5 bases lay outside the gene matches. The CDR3 has 15 amino acids. Germline V gives CDR1 SGDLS, CDR2 YYNGEE. CDR3 bases: TGTGCCAGCTCCCCTAGCGGGAGTTCCTACAATGAGCAGTTCTTC. Translated, it gives CASSPSGSSYNEQFF.

The genes are TRBV6-1 and TRBJ2-1, with 12 positions matching TRBD2. The junction had 7 bases not matched to a gene; V was cut back by 2 bases and J by 8 bases. Germline V CDR1 and CDR2: MNHNS, SASEGT. This CDR3 region has 16 residues. The CDR3 spells CASSEWLAGGPDEQFF. CDR3 nucleotide sequence: TGTGCCAGCAGTGAATGGCTAGCGGGAGGGCCCGATGAGCAGTTCTTC.

This chain links TRBV5-1 with TRBJ2-1; TRBD2 aligns across 12 bases. From germline, CDR1 is SGHRS and CDR2 YFSETQ. This CDR3 region has 16 residues. V shed 4 bases and J 1 base; nucleotides not matched to a gene: 3. CDR3 DNA: TGCGCCAGCAGCGTTGGACTAGCGGGGTCCTACAATGAGCAGTTCTTC. Its protein product is CASSVGLAGSYNEQFF. The variable domain in full, completed from reference TRBV5-1 and TRBJ2-1, reads KAGVTQTPRYLIKTRGQQVTLSCSPISGHRSVSWYQQTPGQGLQFLFEYFSETQRNKGNFPGRFSGRQFSNSRSEMNVSTLELGDSALYLCASSVGLAGSYNEQFFGPGTRLTVL.

This rearrangement joins TRBV5-4 to TRBJ1-2; D call uncertain. Germline values: CDR1 SGHNT, CDR2 YYREEE (reference sequence). V shed 0 bases and J shed 5 bases, with 8 bases lying between them. This CDR3 has 13 residues. The CDR3: CASSLEKNYGYTF. Here the CDR3 DNA reads TGTGCCAGCAGCTTGGAAAAGAATTATGGCTACACCTTC.

The chain couples TRBV29-1 to TRBJ2-1, with D unclear. Trimming removed 6 bases at V and 10 bases at J, with 22 bases between. Germline V CDR1 and CDR2: SQVTM, ANQGSEA. This CDR3 is 14 amino acids long. CDR3 nucleotide sequence: TGCAGCGTGGGGAAGTCACTTGTCCTTCACGAGCAGTTCTTC. It codes for CSVGKSLVLHEQFF.

The J gene is TRBJ1-2, the V gene TRBV5-1; 8 bases map to TRBD1. The V segment lost 5 bases and the J segment 1 base; nucleotides outside the gene matches: 13. The CDR3 sequence is 17 residues long. Germline V gives CDR1 SGHRS, CDR2 YFSETQ. CDR3 coding DNA: TGCGCCAGCAGTTCCGATTCCGGGACAGGACTTAACTATGGCTACACCTTC. It translates to CASSSDSGTGLNYGYTF. Full variable domain (missing parts from reference TRBV5-1 and TRBJ1-2): KAGVTQTPRYLIKTRGQQVTLSCSPISGHRSVSWYQQTPGQGLQFLFEYFSETQRNKGNFPGRFSGRQFSNSRSEMNVSTLELGDSALYLCASSSDSGTGLNYGYTFGSGTRLTVV.

This clone showed up just a few times. This chain uses TRBV18 with TRBJ2-2; D is uncertain. Trimming cost V 3 bases and J 8 bases, with 4 bases left between them. The CDR3 is 11 residues long. Germline CDR1 is KGHSH and CDR2 is LQKENI. CDR3 in amino acids: CASSPAGELFF. The DNA for the CDR3 is TGTGCCAGCTCACCGGCTGGGGAGCTGTTTTTT.

V is TRBV30 and J is TRBJ1-5, with D possibly TRBD1 on 5 matching bases. In germline, CDR1 is GTSNPN, CDR2 SVGIG (reference sequence). The CDR3 runs 14 residues. The ends were cut back, 2 bases at V and 3 bases at J, with 11 bases in the middle. CDR3 sequence reads: CAWSSDGHNQPQHF. For the CDR3, the DNA is TGTGCCTGGAGTTCGGACGGACACAATCAGCCCCAGCATTTT.

The sample holds a few counts of this clone. The rearrangement links TRBV6-1 to TRBJ2-7, with 9 bases fitting TRBD2. J lost 0 bases, V lost 7 bases, and 7 bases had no gene match. CDR1 MNHNS and CDR2 SASEGT come from the germline V gene. The CDR3 is made up of 15 amino acids. The DNA for the CDR3 is TGTGCCAGCACGGCTAGCGGGATAGGCTCCTACGAGCAGTACTTC. Its translation is CASTASGIGSYEQYF.

V usage is TRBV6-1 and J usage is TRBJ2-2; the D gene is possibly TRBD2 (6 bases). The CDR3 spans 13 residues. Germline V gene lookup returns CDR1 MNHNS and CDR2 SASEGT. Trimming removed 4 bases from V and 7 bases from J, with 10 bases in between. The CDR3 region is CASSVTRFGELFF. CDR3 nucleotide sequence: TGTGCCAGCAGTGTGACTAGATTCGGGGAGCTGTTTTTT.

This clone was picked up one time. The genes are TRBV19 and TRBJ2-1; 7 positions match TRBD1. The CDR3 loop spans 14 amino acids. After removal of 3 bases from V and 9 bases from J, the junction contained 8 bases not matched to a gene. The germline V gene has CDR1 LNHDA and CDR2 SQIVND (reference sequence). The CDR3 sequence is CASSMPQGPGEQFF. CDR3 DNA sequence: TGTGCCAGTAGTATGCCACAGGGGCCGGGTGAGCAGTTCTTC. Full variable domain (outside the CDR3, taken from reference TRBV19 and TRBJ2-1): DGGITQSPKYLFRKEGQNVTLSCEQNLNHDAMYWYRQDPGQGLRLIYYSQIVNDFQKGDIAEGYSVSREKKESFPLTVTSAQKNPTAFYLCASSMPQGPGEQFFGPGTRLTVL.

The sample holds one count of this clone. J is TRBJ2-7 and V is TRBV28, with D perhaps matching TRBD1 or TRBD2 (5 bases each). The CDR3 covers 13 residues. Germline V lookup: CDR1 MDHEN, CDR2 SYDVKM. The V gene lost 2 bases and the J gene lost 4 bases, with 9 bases spanning the gap. The CDR3 nucleotides are TGTGCCAGCAGTTTACCGGGGCAGTACGAGCAGTACTTC. Translating gives CASSLPGQYEQYF. The complete variable domain, with remaining parts taken from reference TRBV28 and TRBJ2-7, reads DVKVTQSSRYLVKRTGEKVFLECVQDMDHENMFWYRQDPGLGLRLIYFSYDVKMKEKGDIPEGYSVSREKKERFSLILESASTNQTSMYLCASSLPGQYEQYFGPGTRLTVT.

The chain recombines TRBV19 with TRBJ1-5, with 9 nucleotides matching TRBD1. V shed 7 bases, J shed 5 bases, and the junction held 12 bases outside the gene matches. CDR3 length equals 16 residues. Per the germline V gene, CDR1 is LNHDA and CDR2 is SQIVND (reference sequence). CDR3 nucleotides: TGTGCCAGTAACTACCCGGGACAGGGATTCCATCAGCCCCAGCATTTT. Translated, it gives CASNYPGQGFHQPQHF.

The rearrangement links TRBV28 to TRBJ2-7, with a weak D call TRBD2 (7 bases). The germline CDR1 and CDR2 sequences are MDHEN and SYDVKM. The CDR3 loop spans 15 amino acids. Trimming removed 8 bases from V and 2 bases from J, with 19 bases in between. The CDR3 is CASDRGGGGTYEQYF. The CDR3 region has the DNA TGTGCCAGCGATCGTGGGGGGGGCGGAACCTACGAGCAGTACTTC.

In this sample, this clone turned up once. The gene calls are TRBV7-9 and TRBJ1-2, with unresolved D. Germline V gene sequence: CDR1 SEHNR, CDR2 FQNEAQ (reference sequence). The CDR3 is made up of 14 amino acids. Trimming shortened V by 5 bases and J by 3 bases, and 13 bases separated the two germline ends. CDR3 coding DNA: TGTGCCAGCAGCGGAATTTGGGTAGACTATGGCTACACCTTC. Protein sequence: CASSGIWVDYGYTF.

The chain recombines TRBV2 with TRBJ2-7, with D tentatively TRBD2 (5 bases). V gave up 3 bases and J gave up 6 bases, with 18 bases separating them. The CDR3 is made up of 15 amino acids. The germline V gene encodes CDR1 SNHLY and CDR2 FYNNEI. The CDR3 DNA follows: TGTGCCAGCAGTGATCCTCTTGCCGGGGAAGGCGAGCAGTACTTC. This sequence encodes CASSDPLAGEGEQYF.

The CDR3 is CASSPGLGTDTQYF. The CDR3 DNA follows: TGTGCCAGCAGCCCAGGGCTTGGCACAGATACGCAGTATTTT. This rearrangement joins TRBV11-2 to TRBJ2-3, with a possible D match to TRBD1 (5 bases). CDR1 and CDR2 from the germline V gene are SGHAT and FQNNGV. Trimming removed 5 bases at V and 1 base at J, with 10 bases between. There are 14 residues in the CDR3.

This chain uses TRBV27 with TRBJ1-3; 7 positions agree with TRBD1. CDR3 length: 15 residues. V lost 4 bases, J lost 0 bases, and 3 bases stayed unmatched. Per germline, CDR1 MNHEY and CDR2 SMNVEV (reference sequence). The CDR3 sequence is CASSSTGISGNTIYF. As DNA, the CDR3 is TGTGCCAGCAGTTCGACAGGGATCTCTGGAAACACCATATATTTT.

The V call is TRBV10-3, the J call TRBJ2-2; D uncertain. From germline, CDR1 is ENHRY and CDR2 SYGVKD. V was trimmed by 2 bases and J by 4 bases, leaving 11 bases between them. This CDR3 spans 15 amino acids. As DNA, the CDR3 is TGTGCCATCAGTGAGCCCAGCTGGGCCACCGGGGAGCTGTTTTTT. Protein: CAISEPSWATGELFF.

The V call is TRBV21-1, the J call TRBJ2-7; the DNA was not compared with TRBD1, the D call given in the table. TRBV21-1 is given as a pseudogene. The length of the CDR3 is 15 residues. The CDR3 DNA reads TGTGCCAGCAGCAAAGCAACAGGGCAAATCGACGAGCAGTACTTC. The encoded protein is CASSKATGQIDEQYF.

This chain joins TRBV5-1 and TRBJ1-5, with D perhaps matching TRBD1 (5 bases). Per the germline V gene, CDR1 is SGHRS and CDR2 is YFSETQ. The length of the CDR3 is 15 residues. Trimming cost V 3 bases and J 2 bases, with 12 bases left between them. CDR3 DNA: TGCGCCAGCAGCTCGGGCGCGGGGGGCAATCAGCCCCAGCATTTT. Translation: CASSSGAGGNQPQHF. The entire variable domain, with the rest obtained from reference TRBV5-1 and TRBJ1-5, is as follows: KAGVTQTPRYLIKTRGQQVTLSCSPISGHRSVSWYQQTPGQGLQFLFEYFSETQRNKGNFPGRFSGRQFSNSRSEMNVSTLELGDSALYLCASSSGAGGNQPQHFGDGTRLSIL.

This clone occurred once. This chain connects TRBV20-1 to TRBJ1-4, with D possibly TRBD1 on 5 matching bases. The CDR3 totals 11 residues. Germline-derived CDR1 and CDR2 are DFQATT and SNEGSKA (reference sequence). The V gene lost 4 bases and the J gene lost 7 bases, with 7 bases spanning the gap. CDR3 nucleotide sequence: TGCAGTGCTATCCAGGGTGAAAAACTGTTTTTT. Protein product: CSAIQGEKLFF.

The V gene is TRBV27, the J gene TRBJ2-7, with TRBD2 matching over 10 bases. This CDR3 has 15 amino acids. The trim removed 8 bases at V and 4 bases at J, leaving 11 bases unmatched. Germline V gives CDR1 MNHEY, CDR2 SMNVEV (reference sequence). The CDR3: CASAKDPSGRYEQYF. In DNA, the CDR3 is TGTGCCAGCGCCAAGGACCCTAGCGGGAGATACGAGCAGTACTTC.